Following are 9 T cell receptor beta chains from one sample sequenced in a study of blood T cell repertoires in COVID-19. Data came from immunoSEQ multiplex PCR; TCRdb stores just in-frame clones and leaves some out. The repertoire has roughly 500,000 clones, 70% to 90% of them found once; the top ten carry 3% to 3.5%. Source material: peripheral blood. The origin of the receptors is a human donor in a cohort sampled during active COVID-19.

CDR3 region: CASSIGGSLETQYF. The CDR3 DNA reads TGTGCCAGTAGTATCGGCGGGAGTTTAGAGACCCAGTACTTC. The chain has TRBV19 and TRBJ2-5; 7 bases agree with TRBD2. The V and J ends lost 3 bases and 4 bases, in that order; junction bases with no gene match: 5. The germline gives CDR1 LNHDA, CDR2 SQIVND (reference sequence). The CDR3 sequence is 14 residues long.

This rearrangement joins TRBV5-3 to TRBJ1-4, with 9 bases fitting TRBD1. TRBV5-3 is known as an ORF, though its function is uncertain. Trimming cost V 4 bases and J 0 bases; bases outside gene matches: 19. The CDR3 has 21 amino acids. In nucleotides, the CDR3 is TGTGCCAGAAGCAGGAAGGAGGGACAGGGACCCTTCCGACCAACTAATGAAAAACTGTTTTTT. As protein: CARSRKEGQGPFRPTNEKLFF.

CDR3: CASSFQETQYF. In DNA, the CDR3 is TGTGCCAGCAGCTTTCAAGAGACCCAGTACTTC. V is TRBV6-5 and J is TRBJ2-5; the D is unclear. V was cut by 6 bases and J by 2 bases, with 4 bases left in between. Germline-derived CDR1 and CDR2 are MNHEY and SVGAGI. The length of the CDR3 is 11 residues.

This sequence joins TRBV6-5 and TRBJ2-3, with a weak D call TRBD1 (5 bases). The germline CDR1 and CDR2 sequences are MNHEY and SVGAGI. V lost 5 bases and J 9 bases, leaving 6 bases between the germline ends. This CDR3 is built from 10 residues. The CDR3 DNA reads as TGTGCCAGCAGTACAGGAACGCAGTATTTT. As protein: CASSTGTQYF.

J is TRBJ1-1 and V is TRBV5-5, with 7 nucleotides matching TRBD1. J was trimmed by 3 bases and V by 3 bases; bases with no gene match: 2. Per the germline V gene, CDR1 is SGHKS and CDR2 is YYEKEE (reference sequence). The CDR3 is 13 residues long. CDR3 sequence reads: CASSSQGDTEAFF. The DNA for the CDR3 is TGTGCCAGCAGCTCCCAGGGGGACACTGAAGCTTTCTTT.

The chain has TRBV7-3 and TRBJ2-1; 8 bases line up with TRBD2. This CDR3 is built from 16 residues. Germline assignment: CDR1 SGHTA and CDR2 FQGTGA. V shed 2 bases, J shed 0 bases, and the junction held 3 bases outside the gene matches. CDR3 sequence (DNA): TGTGCCAGCAGCTTACTGGGGACTAGCTCCTACAATGAGCAGTTCTTC. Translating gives CASSLLGTSSYNEQFF.

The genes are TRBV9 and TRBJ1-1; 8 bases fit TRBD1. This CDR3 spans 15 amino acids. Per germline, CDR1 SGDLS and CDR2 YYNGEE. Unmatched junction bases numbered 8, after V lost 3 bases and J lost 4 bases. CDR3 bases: TGTGCCAGCAGCGAGACGACAGGGGTATTCACTGAAGCTTTCTTT. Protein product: CASSETTGVFTEAFF.

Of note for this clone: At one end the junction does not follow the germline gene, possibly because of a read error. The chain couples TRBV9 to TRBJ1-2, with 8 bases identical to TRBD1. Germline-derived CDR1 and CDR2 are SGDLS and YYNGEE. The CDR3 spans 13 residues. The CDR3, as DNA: TGTGCCCGCAGCGCTGCAGGGGGCGGGGGCTACACCTTC. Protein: CARSAAGGGGYTF.

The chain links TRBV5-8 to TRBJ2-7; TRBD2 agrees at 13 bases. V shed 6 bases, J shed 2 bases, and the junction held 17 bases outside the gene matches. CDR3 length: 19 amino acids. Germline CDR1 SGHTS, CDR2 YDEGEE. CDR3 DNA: TGTGCCAGCACCGTAACACCCAGGACTAGCGGGAGCTGGGCCTACGAGCAGTACTTC. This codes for CASTVTPRTSGSWAYEQYF. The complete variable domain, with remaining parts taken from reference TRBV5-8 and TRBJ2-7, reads EAGVTQSPTHLIKTRGQQATLRCSPISGHTSVYWYQQALGLGLQFLLWYDEGEERNRGNFPPRFSGRQFPNYSSELNVNALELEDSALYLCASTVTPRTSGSWAYEQYFGPGTRLTVT.